The T cell receptor beta chain under discussion was sequenced for a study of shared T cell receptors in the human thymus. This CDR3 contains 14 residues. Trimming took 3 bases from V and 7 from J; bases not matched to a gene: 6. Germline CDR1 is LGHNA and CDR2 is YSLEER. Measured with immunoSEQ multiplex PCR; TCRdb has only the in-frame clones, and not every one. The table includes some 700,000 clones, 70% to 90% detected once. The sample was also reused in another study, on human thymus T cells. That study reports: Among the donors, all were healthy Finnish infants having corrective surgery for congenital heart defects. From resections taken during corrective heart surgery, the thymus tissue was obtained. In unrelated individuals, thymic repertoires overlapped highly, according to related research.

Material: thymocytes. The chain has TRBV4-3 and TRBJ1-2, with 9 nucleotides matching TRBD1. This clonotype was obtained from a girl less than two years old with a congenital heart defect. CDR3 bases: TGCGCCAGCAGCCAGGACAGGGGAACTTCTGGCTACACCTTC. It is translated as CASSQDRGTSGYTF.